This T cell receptor beta chain is from a study of cytomegalovirus exposure and HLA in healthy donors. Study context: Both the 120 validation repertoires and the 600 to 700 first-cohort repertoires used the same platform, as reported by a later analysis. The study's findings and limits: In the 120 validation repertoires, around 95% of cluster scores exceeded 0, per a later analysis. The study put 150 or so TCR beta chains on its list as cytomegalovirus-associated. Most TCR sequences proved rare, with some public TCRs found in many donors.

Germline CDR1 is DFQATT and CDR2 is SNEGSKA (reference sequence). V lost 5 bases, J lost 6 bases, and 7 bases lay in between. The CDR3 length is 10 residues. Repertoires were generated with immunoSEQ multiplex PCR, while TCRdb's copy carries only in-frame clones and drops some. The table shows 100,000 to 150,000 clones, with 90% to 95% occurring only once. Regarding this clone: Its antigen is unknown.

The sequenced material came from PBMCs. The TCR originated in a woman between 18 and 29 years old in good health and CMV-seronegative. The J gene is TRBJ1-1, the V gene TRBV20-1; D uncertain. The CDR3 DNA reads TGCAGTGCTCACTACGCTGAAGCTTTCTTT. It translates to CSAHYAEAFF.